Each of the 24 T cell receptor beta chains below was sequenced from the same sample in a study of post-analysis software for immune sequencing data. Findings of the study overall: TRBV5-6, TRBV5-1 and TRBV20-1 were among four or five TRBV segments more frequent in patients than controls.

No antigen has been identified for these receptors. Prepared libraries of TCR beta cDNA carried unique molecular identifiers. TCRdb ran MiXCR on the PCR reads and lists one entry per CDR3 protein. The sample has some 890,000 distinct CDR3 sequences, around 53% seen once. Sequencing was performed on blood. Receptor source: a girl between 10 and 17 years old with multiple sclerosis.

The V and J genes are TRBV9 and TRBJ1-6; the D gene is possibly TRBD1 (5 bases). The CDR3 loop spans 14 amino acids. V was trimmed by 0 bases and J by 9 bases, leaving 10 bases between them. The germline V gene has CDR1 SGDLS and CDR2 YYNGEE. CDR3 DNA sequence: TGTGCCAGCAGCGTAGAACAGGCGGGTTCACCCCTCCACTTT. Translating it yields CASSVEQAGSPLHF.

The J gene is TRBJ2-7, the V gene TRBV12-3 or TRBV12-4; weak D call: TRBD1 (6 bases). V was pared by 6 bases and J by 5 bases, with 23 bases between. The CDR3 is 16 amino acids. The CDR3, as DNA: TGTGCCAGCAGCCTCGGATTCGGACAGAGTCGCAACGAGCAGTACTTC. Translation gives CASSLGFGQSRNEQYF.

Only a few counts were recorded for this clonotype. The chain has TRBV4-1 and TRBJ2-7; no reliable D call. CDR1 MGHRA and CDR2 YSYEKL come from the germline V gene. The ends were cut back, 2 bases at V and 10 bases at J, with 12 bases in the middle. This CDR3 region has 12 residues. CDR3 sequence reads: CASSQPYESQYF. In nucleotides, the CDR3 is TGCGCCAGCAGCCAACCCTATGAGTCCCAGTACTTC.

This clonotype was seen more than once but under ten times. The chain couples TRBV12-3 or TRBV12-4 to TRBJ2-4; no reliable D call. There are 12 residues in the CDR3. V lost 3 bases and J 5 bases, leaving 5 bases between the germline ends. The CDR3 DNA is TGTGCCAGCAGTTTCCCCCAAAACATTCAGTACTTC. It is translated as CASSFPQNIQYF.

CDR3 bases: TGTGCCAGCAGCTTTCCAATCTCAGGGACTAGCGGGCAGCACAATGAGCAGTTCTTC. The encoded protein is CASSFPISGTSGQHNEQFF. The chain employs TRBV6-1 and TRBJ2-1; 12 bases map to TRBD2. The CDR3 contains 19 residues. Germline loops: CDR1 MNHNS, CDR2 SASEGT. The V and J ends lost 6 bases and 5 bases, in that order; junction bases with no gene match: 17.

There are a few counts of this clonotype. V gene TRBV5-1 combines with J gene TRBJ2-3, with no clear D. With 7 bases removed from V and 3 bases from J, the gap between germline ends came to 12 bases. The CDR3 length is 13 residues. CDR1 is SGHRS, CDR2 YFSETQ, per germline. CDR3 in DNA: TGCGCCAGCTACCTGGGCTTGACAGATACGCAGTATTTT. This gives the protein CASYLGLTDTQYF.

The V and J genes are TRBV12-3 or TRBV12-4 and TRBJ2-5; maybe TRBD1 (6 bases). The CDR3 has 13 residues. Trimming pared 6 bases from V and 4 bases from J, leaving 12 bases between. CDR3: CASSRVRGETQYF. The CDR3 DNA reads TGTGCCAGCAGCAGAGTCAGGGGAGAGACCCAGTACTTC.

The chain combines TRBV20-1 with TRBJ1-2, with TRBD1 identical over 7 bases. Germline CDR1 reads DFQATT; CDR2 reads SNEGSKA (reference sequence). V was clipped by 6 bases and J by 4 bases; unmatched bases: 5. The CDR3 extends over 12 amino acids. CDR3 residues: CSAGTAAYGYTF. The DNA for the CDR3 is TGCAGTGCCGGGACAGCTGCCTATGGCTACACCTTC.

This clonotype came up a few times. This sequence joins TRBV5-1 and TRBJ2-5, with 10 nucleotides matching TRBD2. The CDR3 runs 14 residues. Trimming at V came to 2 bases and at J to 3 bases, leaving 1 base not matched to a gene. Germline CDR1 SGHRS, CDR2 YFSETQ. CDR3 nucleotide sequence: TGCGCCAGCAGCTTAACTAGCGGGGAAGAGACCCAGTACTTC. Its translation is CASSLTSGEETQYF.

This clonotype was recorded once. The V call is TRBV20-1, the J call TRBJ2-3; TRBD2 agrees at 9 bases. V shed 8 bases and J 3 bases; nucleotides not matched to a gene: 12. Per germline, CDR1 DFQATT and CDR2 SNEGSKA (reference sequence). The CDR3 runs 15 residues. CDR3 region: CSSLVLAGRTDTQYF. The CDR3, as DNA: TGCAGTTCCTTAGTGCTAGCGGGGAGGACAGATACGCAGTATTTT.

In its sample, this clonotype was seen a few times. The V gene is TRBV7-8, the J gene TRBJ2-7, with D maybe TRBD1 (6 bases). Germline CDR1 is SGHVS and CDR2 is FQNEAQ. Trimming took off 5 bases at V and 4 bases at J, with 12 bases between the two ends. The CDR3 is made up of 13 amino acids. This chain's CDR3 is CASSGGEVYEQYF. CDR3 sequence (DNA): TGTGCCAGCAGCGGGGGCGAGGTATACGAGCAGTACTTC.

This chain links TRBV12-5 with TRBJ1-1; D gene unclear. V was trimmed by 0 bases and J by 2 bases, leaving 7 bases between them. Looked up from germline, CDR1 is LGHNT and CDR2 is FRNRAP. This CDR3 region has 14 residues. This CDR3 is CASGLVSRNTEAFF. The CDR3 DNA follows: TGTGCTAGTGGTTTGGTATCAAGAAACACTGAAGCTTTCTTT.

The chain has TRBV20-1 and TRBJ1-5; 11 positions agree with TRBD1. After removal of 2 bases from V and 7 bases from J, the junction contained 10 bases not matched to a gene. CDR3 length: 16 residues. Germline V gene lookup returns CDR1 DFQATT and CDR2 SNEGSKA (reference sequence). The CDR3 DNA reads as TGCAGTGCTAGAAATTTTGGACAGGGGGCTCGACAGCCCCAGCATTTT. It specifies CSARNFGQGARQPQHF.

This clonotype was recorded a few times. J is TRBJ2-7 and V is TRBV18, with 8 bases lining up with TRBD2. V trimming: 4 bases; J trimming: 6 bases; junction bases outside the gene matches: 5. There are 13 residues in the CDR3. Germline CDR1 is KGHSH and CDR2 is LQKENI. The CDR3 DNA sequence: TGTGCCAGCTCACTTTCCCGGGAGGGCGAGCAGTACTTC. Amino acid sequence: CASSLSREGEQYF.

The chain couples TRBV10-3 to TRBJ1-2, with D hard to call. Trimming took off 7 bases at V and 5 bases at J, with 14 bases between the two ends. CDR1 is ENHRY, CDR2 SYGVKD, per germline. The CDR3 consists of 13 residues. DNA of the CDR3: TGTGCCATCACCGAAAGGACGGGGTATGGCTACACCTTC. Protein sequence: CAITERTGYGYTF.

This chain joins TRBV20-1 and TRBJ2-1; 7 bases are a match to TRBD1. The CDR3 sequence is 13 residues long. Germline V gives CDR1 DFQATT, CDR2 SNEGSKA (reference sequence). The V gene end was trimmed by 8 bases and the J gene end by 10 bases; junction bases not matched to a gene: 14. CDR3: CSTPSAGGLEQFF. The CDR3, as DNA: TGCAGTACCCCTTCCGCAGGGGGATTAGAGCAGTTCTTC.

The chain joins TRBV7-2 to TRBJ1-2; weak D call: TRBD1 (5 bases). The CDR3 spans 16 residues. In germline, CDR1 is SGHTA, CDR2 FQGNSA. Trimming cost V 0 bases and J 6 bases, with 17 bases left between them. CDR3 protein: CASSLALRGVGDGYTF. DNA for the CDR3: TGTGCCAGCAGCTTAGCGCTTCGAGGGGTTGGAGATGGCTACACCTTC.

Comment on this clonotype: A junction boundary mismatches the germline segment, possibly from a read error. The rearrangement uses TRBV7-7 and TRBJ1-4; D is unresolved. Germline CDR1 SSHAT, CDR2 FNYEAQ (reference sequence). The CDR3 has 16 residues. The CDR3 sequence: CASSLTSGWANEKLFF. In nucleotides, the CDR3 is TGTGCTAGCAGCTTAACTTCCGGGTGGGCTAATGAAAAACTGTTTTTT.

The chain carries TRBV12-3 or TRBV12-4 and TRBJ2-3; D is undetermined. V dropped 10 bases and J dropped 2 bases, with 13 bases sitting between them. The CDR3 contains 13 residues. CDR3 coding DNA: TGTGCCATACTCAGGCAGAACACAGATACGCAGTATTTT. This gives the protein CAILRQNTDTQYF.

This clonotype has a handful of counts. In nucleotides, the CDR3 is TGCAGTGCTAGAGCGGGCCCCTACAATGAGCAGTTCTTC. This codes for CSARAGPYNEQFF. This sequence joins TRBV20-1 and TRBJ2-1; no firm D call. Germline CDR1 is DFQATT and CDR2 is SNEGSKA (reference sequence). The CDR3 has 13 amino acids. V was cut by 1 base and J by 2 bases, with 6 bases left in between.

Only a few counts were recorded for this clonotype. The chain links TRBV5-1 to TRBJ1-2; D is uncertain. The ends were cut back, 6 bases at V and 8 bases at J, with 5 bases in the middle. Germline CDR1 SGHRS, CDR2 YFSETQ. The CDR3 has 9 amino acids. CDR3 in amino acids: CASTGGYTF. The CDR3 region has the DNA TGCGCCAGCACGGGCGGCTACACCTTC.

The V and J genes are TRBV5-1 and TRBJ2-4, with 9 bases fitting TRBD2. The J call may be faulty, since TRBJ2-7 better matches the DNA end. Germline V lookup: CDR1 SGHRS, CDR2 YFSETQ. CDR3 size: 15 residues. DNA for the CDR3: TGCGCCAGCAGCTTGGAACTAGCGGGTTTCTACGAGCAGTACTTC. This sequence encodes CASSLELAGFYEQYF.

The rearrangement joins TRBV12-3 or TRBV12-4 to TRBJ2-7, with no clear D. The CDR3 contains 13 residues. V was shortened by 10 bases and J by 2 bases, with 15 bases between the two germline ends. The CDR3 sequence: CANSEYVTYEQYF. The CDR3 nucleotides read TGTGCCAATTCAGAGTACGTAACCTACGAGCAGTACTTC.

This clonotype was counted between two and nine times. This chain uses TRBV27 with TRBJ2-7; 7 bases line up with TRBD2. J was trimmed by 0 bases and V by 6 bases; bases with no gene match: 5. Germline V gene data show CDR1 as MNHEY and CDR2 as SMNVEV (reference sequence). There are 14 residues in the CDR3. The CDR3 spells CASSQRDGSYEQYF. CDR3 DNA sequence: TGTGCCAGCAGCCAGCGGGACGGCTCCTACGAGCAGTACTTC.